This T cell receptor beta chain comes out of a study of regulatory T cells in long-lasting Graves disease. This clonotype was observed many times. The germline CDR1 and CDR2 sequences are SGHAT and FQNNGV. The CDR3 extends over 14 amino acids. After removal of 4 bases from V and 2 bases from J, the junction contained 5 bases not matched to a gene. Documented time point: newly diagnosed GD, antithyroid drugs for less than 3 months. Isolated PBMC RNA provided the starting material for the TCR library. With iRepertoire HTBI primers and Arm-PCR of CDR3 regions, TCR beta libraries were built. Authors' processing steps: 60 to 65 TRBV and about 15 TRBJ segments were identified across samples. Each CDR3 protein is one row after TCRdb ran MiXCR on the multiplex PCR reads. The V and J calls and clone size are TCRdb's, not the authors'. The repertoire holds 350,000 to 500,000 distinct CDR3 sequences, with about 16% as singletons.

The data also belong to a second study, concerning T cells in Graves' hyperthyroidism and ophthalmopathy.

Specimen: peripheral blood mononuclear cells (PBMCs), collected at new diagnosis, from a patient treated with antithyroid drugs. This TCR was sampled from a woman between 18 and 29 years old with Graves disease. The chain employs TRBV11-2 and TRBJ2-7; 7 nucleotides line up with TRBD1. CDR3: CASSSTGMAYEQYF. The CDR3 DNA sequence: TGTGCCAGCAGCTCGACAGGGATGGCCTACGAGCAGTACTTC.